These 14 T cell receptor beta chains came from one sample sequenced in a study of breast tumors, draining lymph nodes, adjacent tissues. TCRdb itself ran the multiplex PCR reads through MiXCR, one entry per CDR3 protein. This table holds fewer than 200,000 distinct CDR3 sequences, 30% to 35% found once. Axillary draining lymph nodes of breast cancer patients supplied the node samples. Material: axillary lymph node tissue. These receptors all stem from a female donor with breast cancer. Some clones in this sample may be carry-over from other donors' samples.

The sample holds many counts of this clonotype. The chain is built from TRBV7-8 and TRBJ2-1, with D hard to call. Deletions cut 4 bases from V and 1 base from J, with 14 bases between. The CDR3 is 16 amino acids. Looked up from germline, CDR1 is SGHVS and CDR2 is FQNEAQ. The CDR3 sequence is CASSSSGGVSYNEQFF. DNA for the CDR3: TGTGCCAGCAGCTCCTCCGGTGGGGTGTCCTACAATGAGCAGTTCTTC.

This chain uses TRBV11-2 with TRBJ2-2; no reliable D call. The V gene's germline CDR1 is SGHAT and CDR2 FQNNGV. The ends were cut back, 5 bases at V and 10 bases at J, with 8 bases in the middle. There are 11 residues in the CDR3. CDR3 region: CASSPFVELFF. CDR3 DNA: TGTGCCAGCAGCCCCTTTGTGGAGCTGTTTTTT.

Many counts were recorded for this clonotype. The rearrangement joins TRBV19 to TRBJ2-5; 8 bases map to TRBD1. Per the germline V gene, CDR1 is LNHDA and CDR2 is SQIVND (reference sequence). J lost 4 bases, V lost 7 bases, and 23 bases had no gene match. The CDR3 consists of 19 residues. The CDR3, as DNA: TGTGCCAGTATGGGAACTGAGGTGGCTGGAGGCAGGGGGCGAGAGACCCAGTACTTC. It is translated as CASMGTEVAGGRGRETQYF. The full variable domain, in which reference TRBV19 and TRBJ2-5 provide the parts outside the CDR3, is DGGITQSPKYLFRKEGQNVTLSCEQNLNHDAMYWYRQDPGQGLRLIYYSQIVNDFQKGDIAEGYSVSREKKESFPLTVTSAQKNPTAFYLCASMGTEVAGGRGRETQYFGPGTRLLVL.

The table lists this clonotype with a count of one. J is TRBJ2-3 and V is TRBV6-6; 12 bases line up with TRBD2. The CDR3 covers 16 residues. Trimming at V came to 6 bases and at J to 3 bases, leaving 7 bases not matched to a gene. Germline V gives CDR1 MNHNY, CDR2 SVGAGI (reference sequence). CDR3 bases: TGTGCCAGCAGGGCTAGCGGGGGGGCCGGAACAGATACGCAGTATTTT. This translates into CASRASGGAGTDTQYF.

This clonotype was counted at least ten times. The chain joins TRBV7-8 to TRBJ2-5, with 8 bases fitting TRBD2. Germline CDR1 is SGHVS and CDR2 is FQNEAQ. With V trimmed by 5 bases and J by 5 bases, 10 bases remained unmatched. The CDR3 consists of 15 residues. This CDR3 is CASSTGGGATETQYF. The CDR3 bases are TGTGCCAGCAGCACCGGGGGGGGGGCTACCGAGACCCAGTACTTC.

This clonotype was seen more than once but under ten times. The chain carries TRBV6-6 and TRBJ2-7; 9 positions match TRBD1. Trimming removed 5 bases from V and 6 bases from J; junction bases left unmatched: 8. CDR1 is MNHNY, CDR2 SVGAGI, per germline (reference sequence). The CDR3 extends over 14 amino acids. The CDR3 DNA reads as TGTGCCAGCAGTCACGGGACAGGGCCGGGCGAGCAGTACTTC. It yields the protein CASSHGTGPGEQYF.

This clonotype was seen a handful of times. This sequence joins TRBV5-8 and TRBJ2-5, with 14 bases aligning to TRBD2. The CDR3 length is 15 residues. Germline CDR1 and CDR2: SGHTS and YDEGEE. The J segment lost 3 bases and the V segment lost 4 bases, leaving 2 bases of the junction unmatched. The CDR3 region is CASSKGLAGEETQYF. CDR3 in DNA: TGTGCCAGCAGCAAGGGACTAGCGGGAGAAGAGACCCAGTACTTC.

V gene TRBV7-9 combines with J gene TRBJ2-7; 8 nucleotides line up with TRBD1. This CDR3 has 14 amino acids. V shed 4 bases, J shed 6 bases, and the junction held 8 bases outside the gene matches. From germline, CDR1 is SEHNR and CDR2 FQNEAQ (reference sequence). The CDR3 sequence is CASSYPTGDGEQYF. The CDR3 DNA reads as TGTGCCAGCAGCTATCCGACAGGGGACGGCGAGCAGTACTTC. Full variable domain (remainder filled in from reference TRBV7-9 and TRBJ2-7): DTGVSQNPRHKITKRGQNVTFRCDPISEHNRLYWYRQTLGQGPEFLTYFQNEAQLEKSRLLSDRFSAERPKGSFSTLEIQRTEQGDSAMYLCASSYPTGDGEQYFGPGTRLTVT.

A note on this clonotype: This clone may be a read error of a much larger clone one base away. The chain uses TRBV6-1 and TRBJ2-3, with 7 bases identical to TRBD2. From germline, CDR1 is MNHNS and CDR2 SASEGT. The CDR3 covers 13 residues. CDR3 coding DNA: TGTGCCAGCCGGGAGGTCAGAACAGGTACGCAGTATTTT. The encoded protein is CASREVRTGTQYF.

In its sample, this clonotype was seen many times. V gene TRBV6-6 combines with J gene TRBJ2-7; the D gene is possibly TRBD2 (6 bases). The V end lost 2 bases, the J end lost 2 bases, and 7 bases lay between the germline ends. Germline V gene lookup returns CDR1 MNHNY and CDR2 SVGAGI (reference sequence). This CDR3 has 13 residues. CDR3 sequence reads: CASSYGRTYEQYF. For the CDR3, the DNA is TGTGCCAGCAGTTACGGGAGGACCTACGAGCAGTACTTC.

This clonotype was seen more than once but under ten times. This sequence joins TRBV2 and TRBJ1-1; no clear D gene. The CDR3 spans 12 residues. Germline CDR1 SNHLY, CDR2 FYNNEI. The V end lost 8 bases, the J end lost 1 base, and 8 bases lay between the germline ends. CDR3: CASSNWNTEAFF. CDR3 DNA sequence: TGTGCCAGCTCCAACTGGAACACTGAAGCTTTCTTT.

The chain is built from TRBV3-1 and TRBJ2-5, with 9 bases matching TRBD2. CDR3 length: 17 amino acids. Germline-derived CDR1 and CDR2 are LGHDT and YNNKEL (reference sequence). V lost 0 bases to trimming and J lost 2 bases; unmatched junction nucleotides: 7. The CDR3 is CASSQDWASGAQETQYF. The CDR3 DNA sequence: TGTGCCAGCAGCCAAGATTGGGCTAGCGGGGCGCAAGAGACCCAGTACTTC.

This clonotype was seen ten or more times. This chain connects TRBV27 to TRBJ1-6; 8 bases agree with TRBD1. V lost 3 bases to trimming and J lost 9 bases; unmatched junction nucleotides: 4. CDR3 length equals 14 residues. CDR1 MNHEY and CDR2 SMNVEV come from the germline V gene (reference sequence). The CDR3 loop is CASSLAGGFSPLHF. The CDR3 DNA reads TGTGCCAGCAGTTTGGCAGGGGGCTTTTCACCCCTCCACTTT.

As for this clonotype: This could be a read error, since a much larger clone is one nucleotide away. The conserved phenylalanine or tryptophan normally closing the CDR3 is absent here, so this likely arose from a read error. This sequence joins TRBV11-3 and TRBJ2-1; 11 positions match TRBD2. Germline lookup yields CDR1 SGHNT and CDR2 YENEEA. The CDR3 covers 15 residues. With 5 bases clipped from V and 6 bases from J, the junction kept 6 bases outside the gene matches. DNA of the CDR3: TGTGCCAGCAGCCCAACTAGCGGGAGTCTCAATGAGCAGTTCCTC. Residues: CASSPTSGSLNEQFL.